The following is a T cell receptor beta chain sequence with its context. Methods used by the authors: Amplification with reference gene primers provided the estimates of nucleated cell counts. Repertoires were generated with immunoSEQ multiplex PCR, while TCRdb's copy carries only in-frame clones and drops some. That table supplies the V and J calls and clone size; D and trimming were determined from the DNA. In the table there are roughly 280,000 clones, 83% of which are singletons. Trimming took 8 bases from V and 3 from J; bases not matched to a gene: 21. Germline-derived CDR1 and CDR2 are LNHNV and YYDKDF (reference sequence). The CDR3 totals 18 residues. This specimen belongs to a study of blood T cell repertoires in COVID-19. For the study at large: Donors in the United States, Italy and Spain gave samples during acute or convalescent COVID-19.

Source material: peripheral blood. The sequence was obtained from a man aged 60 to 75 who had recovered from COVID-19. The rearrangement uses TRBV15 and TRBJ1-2; 7 bases are a match to TRBD1. CDR3 sequence reads: CATGQTSGQRADYYGYTF. DNA of the CDR3: TGTGCCACCGGTCAAACCTCGGGACAGAGGGCCGATTACTATGGCTACACCTTC.